This T cell receptor (beta chain) was recorded in a study of blood T cell repertoires in COVID-19. Study details: The analysed material was cDNA or gDNA that came from T cells, B-cell-depleted T cells, or PBMCs.

Original handling: The authors estimated nucleated cell counts from reference gene primer amplification. The repertoire was sequenced with immunoSEQ multiplex PCR; TCRdb's copy has only in-frame clones and lacks some. Clone size and the V and J calls come from that table; the DNA yielded D and trimming. The sample lists approximately 200,000 clones; around 82% were seen once. The study assigned cohorts using participant-reported clinical history. Recovered status in Cohort 3 required two negative PCRs, clearance, or symptom resolution. The CDR3 length is 16 residues. CDR1 and CDR2 from the germline V gene are SGHVS and FQNEAQ. V lost 1 base to trimming and J lost 1 base; unmatched junction nucleotides: 4.

The chain combines TRBV7-8 with TRBJ1-5, with 7 positions matching TRBD1. The receptor was isolated from a man aged 40-49 years who had recovered from COVID-19. Sequencing was carried out using PBMCs or T cells enriched from blood (not recorded which). As DNA, the CDR3 is TGTGCCAGCAGCTTAGAGGGGGCTACCAGCAATCAGCCCCAGCATTTT. This sequence encodes CASSLEGATSNQPQHF.